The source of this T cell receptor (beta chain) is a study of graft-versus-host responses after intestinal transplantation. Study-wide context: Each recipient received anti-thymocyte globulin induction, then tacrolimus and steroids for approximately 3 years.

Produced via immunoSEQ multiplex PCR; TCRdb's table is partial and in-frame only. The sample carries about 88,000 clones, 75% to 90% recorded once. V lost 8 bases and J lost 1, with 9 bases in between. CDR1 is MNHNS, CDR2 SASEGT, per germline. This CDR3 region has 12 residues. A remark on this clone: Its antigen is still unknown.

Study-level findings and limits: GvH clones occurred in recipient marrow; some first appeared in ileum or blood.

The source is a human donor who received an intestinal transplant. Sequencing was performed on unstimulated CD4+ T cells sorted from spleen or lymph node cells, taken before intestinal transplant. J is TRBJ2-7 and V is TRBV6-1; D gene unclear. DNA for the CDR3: TGTGCCAGCCGCGGCGGATCCTACGAGCAGTACTTC. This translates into CASRGGSYEQYF.